This entry lists 20 T cell receptor beta chains sequenced from one sample in a study of T cells after posttransplantation cyclophosphamide. Repertoires were generated with immunoSEQ multiplex PCR, while TCRdb's copy carries only in-frame clones and drops some. The profile shows 3,500 to 4,000 clones, under 80% of them singletons. The sequenced material came from memory CD8+ T cells sorted from blood. These TCRs come from a man in his thirties or forties in good health and a related stem cell transplant donor.

The chain recombines TRBV4-2 with TRBJ1-1, with a weak D call TRBD1 (6 bases). The CDR3 has 13 amino acids. Trimming cost V 4 bases and J 2 bases, with 8 bases left between them. Germline CDR1 LGHNA, CDR2 YNFKEQ. Here the CDR3 DNA reads TGTGCCAGCAGCCGAGGGGGTAACACTGAAGCTTTCTTT. This translates into CASSRGGNTEAFF.

The chain carries TRBV5-1 and TRBJ1-5; a possible D gene is TRBD1 (5 bases). CDR1 is SGHRS and CDR2 is YFSETQ in the germline V gene. The CDR3 runs to 14 residues. The germline V and J ends were trimmed by 4 bases and 8 bases, with 16 bases remaining between them. CDR3 sequence reads: CASSPRGGDEPQHF. CDR3 DNA sequence: TGCGCCAGCAGCCCCCGTGGGGGGGACGAGCCCCAGCATTTT. The variable domain in full, with the rest retrieved from reference TRBV5-1 and TRBJ1-5, is KAGVTQTPRYLIKTRGQQVTLSCSPISGHRSVSWYQQTPGQGLQFLFEYFSETQRNKGNFPGRFSGRQFSNSRSEMNVSTLELGDSALYLCASSPRGGDEPQHFGDGTRLSIL.

The chain carries TRBV9 and TRBJ2-1; 8 bases map to TRBD1. Germline V lookup: CDR1 SGDLS, CDR2 YYNGEE. J lost 11 bases, V lost 0 bases, and 10 bases had no gene match. The CDR3 spans 15 residues. CDR3 loop: CASSVERQGAYKQFF. The CDR3 DNA reads as TGTGCCAGCAGCGTAGAGAGGCAGGGGGCCTATAAGCAGTTCTTC.

The chain joins TRBV7-8 to TRBJ2-1; 8 nucleotides agree with TRBD1. The germline V gene encodes CDR1 SGHVS and CDR2 FQNEAQ. The CDR3 has 15 residues. V was pared by 1 base and J by 4 bases, with 3 bases of the junction left unmatched. The DNA of the CDR3 is TGTGCCAGCAGCTTAGGACAGGGGAAGTACAATGAGCAGTTCTTC. Encoded protein: CASSLGQGKYNEQFF. The whole variable domain, remainder taken from reference TRBV7-8 and TRBJ2-1, is GAGVSQSPRYKVAKRGQDVALRCDPISGHVSLFWYQQALGQGPEFLTYFQNEAQLDKSGLPSDRFFAERPEGSVSTLKIQRTQQEDSAVYLCASSLGQGKYNEQFFGPGTRLTVL.

The chain links TRBV28 to TRBJ1-4; the D gene is possibly TRBD1 (6 bases). Germline V lookup: CDR1 MDHEN, CDR2 SYDVKM. Trimming shortened V by 5 bases and J by 3 bases, and 13 bases separated the two germline ends. The CDR3 loop spans 15 amino acids. The CDR3 region is CASSPQGTANEKLFF. The CDR3 DNA is TGTGCCAGCAGTCCACAGGGCACAGCTAATGAAAAACTGTTTTTT.

CDR3 bases: TGTGCCAGCAGTTATTACGAGCAGTACTTC. Amino acid sequence: CASSYYEQYF. J is TRBJ2-7 and V is TRBV5-5; D is uncertain. The CDR3 loop spans 10 amino acids. Trimming left V 5 bases short and J 4 bases short, with 4 bases between. CDR1 and CDR2 (germline): SGHKS, YYEKEE (reference sequence).

This chain uses TRBV6-6 with TRBJ1-2; D is unclear. The CDR3 contains 14 residues. From germline, CDR1 is MNHNY and CDR2 SVGAGI (reference sequence). Here the CDR3 reads CAGGGQTEGNGYTF. As DNA, the CDR3 is TGTGCGGGAGGAGGGCAAACGGAAGGGAATGGCTACACCTTC.

This clone has more than one count but fewer than ten. The CDR3 region is CASSEAGGPYEQYF. CDR3 nucleotides: TGTGCCAGCAGTGAAGCGGGGGGGCCCTACGAGCAGTACTTC. This rearrangement joins TRBV6-1 to TRBJ2-7; tentative D call: TRBD2 (7 bases). Germline V CDR1 and CDR2: MNHNS, SASEGT. Trimming took 0 bases from V and 2 from J, leaving 8 bases between them. This CDR3 contains 14 residues.

This chain uses TRBV11-2 with TRBJ2-7; 9 bases are shared with TRBD1. This CDR3 is 14 amino acids long. Germline CDR1 reads SGHAT; CDR2 reads FQNNGV. V was clipped by 4 bases and J by 4 bases; unmatched bases: 5. For the CDR3, the DNA is TGTGCCAGCAGCTACGGGACAGGGATGTACGAGCAGTACTTC. Amino acid sequence: CASSYGTGMYEQYF.

The chain couples TRBV4-3 to TRBJ2-3; 8 bases align to TRBD1. In germline, CDR1 is LGHNA, CDR2 YSLEER. The CDR3 is made up of 17 amino acids. The junction had 15 bases not matched to a gene; V was cut back by 4 bases and J by 6 bases. This chain's CDR3 is CASSPTGSGGPRDTQYF. In DNA form, the CDR3 reads TGCGCCAGCAGCCCTACGGGGTCAGGGGGCCCACGTGATACGCAGTATTTT.

This chain links TRBV5-6 with TRBJ2-7, with 7 bases lining up with TRBD2. Germline assignment: CDR1 SGHDT and CDR2 YYEEEE. There are 14 residues in the CDR3. Germline trimming cut 4 bases from V and 3 bases from J; bases unmatched to any gene: 7. DNA of the CDR3: TGTGCCAGCAGCGTCGGGGGGTCCGACTACGAGCAGTACTTC. Its translation is CASSVGGSDYEQYF.

The chain uses TRBV5-4 and TRBJ1-6; tentative D call: TRBD1 (5 bases). Germline CDR1 is SGHNT and CDR2 is YYREEE (reference sequence). V was pared by 5 bases and J by 5 bases, with 8 bases between. CDR3 size: 13 residues. CDR3 bases: TGTGCCAGCAGAGGGGAAAATAATTCACCCCTCCACTTT. Amino acids: CASRGENNSPLHF. Drawing the rest from reference TRBV5-4 and TRBJ1-6, the complete variable domain is ETGVTQSPTHLIKTRGQQVTLRCSSQSGHNTVSWYQQALGQGPQFIFQYYREEENGRGNFPPRFSGLQFPNYSSELNVNALELDDSALYLCASRGENNSPLHFGNGTRLTVT.

The rearrangement joins TRBV29-1 to TRBJ2-2; 8 nucleotides line up with TRBD1. The junction had 9 bases not matched to a gene; V was cut back by 7 bases and J by 2 bases. The length of the CDR3 is 15 residues. Germline-derived CDR1 and CDR2 are SQVTM and ANQGSEA. CDR3 residues: CSGASQGANTGELFF. The CDR3 nucleotides read TGCAGCGGGGCTAGTCAGGGGGCCAACACCGGGGAGCTGTTTTTT.

The chain links TRBV11-2 to TRBJ2-1, with 13 positions matching TRBD2. Germline lookup yields CDR1 SGHAT and CDR2 FQNNGV. The CDR3 loop spans 15 amino acids. V shed 5 bases, J shed 9 bases, and the junction held 7 bases outside the gene matches. The CDR3 DNA sequence: TGTGCCAGCAGCCCGGGACTAGCGGGGAATTTTGAGCAGTTCTTC. Protein sequence: CASSPGLAGNFEQFF. The full variable domain, in which reference TRBV11-2 and TRBJ2-1 provide the parts outside the CDR3, is EAGVAQSPRYKIIEKRQSVAFWCNPISGHATLYWYQQILGQGPKLLIQFQNNGVVDDSQLPKDRFSAERLKGVDSTLKIQPAKLEDSAVYLCASSPGLAGNFEQFFGPGTRLTVL.

Only one count was recorded for this clone. The CDR3 protein is CASSGFSGGANEQYF. The DNA for the CDR3 is TGTGCCAGCAGTGGTTTTAGCGGGGGGGCCAACGAGCAGTACTTC. The chain carries TRBV6-1 and TRBJ2-7, with TRBD2 matching over 11 bases. The V segment lost 4 bases and the J segment 5 bases; nucleotides outside the gene matches: 7. The CDR3 contains 15 residues. Germline CDR1 reads MNHNS; CDR2 reads SASEGT.

The V and J genes are TRBV7-9 and TRBJ2-1; TRBD1 matches 11 bases. The CDR3 length is 16 residues. Trimming took 2 bases from V and 5 from J; bases not matched to a gene: 5. Germline CDR1 SEHNR, CDR2 FQNEAQ (reference sequence). The CDR3 reads CASSLSWDRGDNEQFF. As DNA, the CDR3 is TGTGCCAGCAGCTTAAGCTGGGACAGGGGGGACAATGAGCAGTTCTTC.

The rearrangement joins TRBV6-6 to TRBJ1-2; TRBD1 matches 8 bases. Germline V gives CDR1 MNHNY, CDR2 SVGAGI (reference sequence). The CDR3 runs 15 residues. Losses at the gene ends were 5 bases for V and 3 bases for J; bases not matched to a gene: 8. The DNA of the CDR3 is TGTGCCAGCAGTGCCTTTGGACAGGGCGACTATGGCTACACCTTC. This translates into CASSAFGQGDYGYTF.

V usage is TRBV6-5 and J usage is TRBJ1-2; 11 nucleotides align to TRBD1. Germline trimming cut 4 bases from V and 5 bases from J; bases unmatched to any gene: 6. This CDR3 is built from 15 residues. From germline, CDR1 is MNHEY and CDR2 SVGAGI. The CDR3 DNA reads TGTGCCAGCAGTTTCGGACAGGGGGCAGGTTATGGCTACACCTTC. This codes for CASSFGQGAGYGYTF.

The chain links TRBV19 to TRBJ2-1; 9 nucleotides align to TRBD1. Germline V gene data show CDR1 as LNHDA and CDR2 as SQIVND (reference sequence). The J segment lost 4 bases and the V segment lost 6 bases, leaving 13 bases of the junction unmatched. The CDR3 is 17 residues long. DNA of the CDR3: TGTGCCAGTAGGACGTACCCCGGGACAGGGTTATACAATGAGCAGTTCTTC. Its protein product is CASRTYPGTGLYNEQFF.

The V call is TRBV7-2, the J call TRBJ1-2; no reliable D call. V gave up 5 bases and J gave up 4 bases, with 23 bases separating them. Germline V gene sequence: CDR1 SGHTA, CDR2 FQGNSA. This CDR3 comprises 17 residues. CDR3 residues: CASSMEFGDGKTYGYTF. The DNA of the CDR3 is TGTGCCAGCAGCATGGAGTTCGGAGACGGAAAGACCTATGGCTACACCTTC.